This T cell receptor (beta chain) appears in the sequencing data of a study of response to subunit inactivated influenza vaccine. Study-level points and caveats: There was a suggestion from the authors that each seasonal influenza vaccination recruits few new T cells.

Using its own MiXCR run on the RT-PCR reads, TCRdb lists one record per CDR3 protein. The table includes just under 550,000 distinct CDR3 sequences, approximately 24% detected once. On this clonotype: The antigen is unknown.

Trimming shortened V by 6 bases and J by 2 bases, and 20 bases separated the two germline ends. The CDR3 totals 16 residues. Germline V lookup: CDR1 DFQATT, CDR2 SNEGSKA (reference sequence). The same specimen was also included in a second study, on T cells expressing NK-cell markers. That paper adds: The authors made TCR beta cDNA libraries by 5'RACE template switching. This switching added a universal primer site and UMIs. Obtained from sorted CD3+CD56+NKG2C+, CD3+CD56+NKG2C- and CD3+CD56-NKG2C+ T cells were the TCR beta repertoires.

The starting material was CD4+ T cells sorted from PBMCs, obtained less than 13 days after vaccination. The receptor comes from a man aged 50 or older who received an inactivated influenza vaccine. The rearrangement joins TRBV20-1 to TRBJ2-1, with D possibly being TRBD2 (6 bases). The CDR3 region is CSARYPGTRPYNEQFF. The DNA for the CDR3 is TGCAGTGCCCGATACCCCGGGACTCGTCCCTACAATGAGCAGTTCTTC.